This T cell receptor beta chain was recorded in a study of cytomegalovirus exposure and HLA in healthy donors. Generated by immunoSEQ multiplex PCR, the TCRdb table keeps only in-frame clones and is missing some. The table records fewer than 100,000 clones, roughly 94% of them present only once. The CDR3 runs 15 residues. The germline CDR1 and CDR2 sequences are SGHTA and FQGNSA. Trimming removed 6 bases at V and 7 bases at J, with 22 bases between. This receptor was taken from a woman aged 18-30 years in good health and CMV-seropositive. The chain links TRBV7-2 to TRBJ2-7; tentatively, D is TRBD1 (5 bases). The material sequenced was PBMCs. CDR3 amino acids: CASSGAGQRIWEQYF. The CDR3 DNA is TGTGCCAGCAGTGGGGCAGGGCAGAGGATTTGGGAGCAGTACTTC.